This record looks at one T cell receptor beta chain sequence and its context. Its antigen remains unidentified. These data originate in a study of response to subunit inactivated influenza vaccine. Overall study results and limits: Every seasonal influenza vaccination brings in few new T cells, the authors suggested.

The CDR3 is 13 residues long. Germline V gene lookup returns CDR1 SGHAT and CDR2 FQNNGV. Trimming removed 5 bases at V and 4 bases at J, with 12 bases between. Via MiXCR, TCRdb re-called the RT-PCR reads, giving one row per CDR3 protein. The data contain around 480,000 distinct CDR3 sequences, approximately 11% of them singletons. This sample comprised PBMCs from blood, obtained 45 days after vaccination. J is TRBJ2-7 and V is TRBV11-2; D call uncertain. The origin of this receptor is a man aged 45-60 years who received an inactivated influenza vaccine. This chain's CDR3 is CASSPLSPYEQYF. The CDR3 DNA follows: TGTGCCAGCAGCCCTCTTTCCCCGTACGAGCAGTACTTC.